The 12 T cell receptor beta chains reported below all come from one sample, sequenced in a study of T cell responses to AZD1222 COVID-19 vaccine. Profiling relied on immunoSEQ multiplex PCR, and the TCRdb table lists in-frame clones only, not all of them. The table includes approximately 120,000 clones, approximately 85% detected once. Material: peripheral blood, obtained on day 0 of MenACWY control vaccination. The receptors were gathered from an adult in good health.

The genes are TRBV18 and TRBJ2-1; perhaps TRBD2 as D (5 bases). Trimming removed 5 bases at V and 0 bases at J, with 14 bases between. Germline CDR1 is KGHSH and CDR2 is LQKENI. The CDR3 sequence is 16 residues long. The CDR3 region has the DNA TGTGCCAGCTCATGGGGAACGGGGAGCTCCTACAATGAGCAGTTCTTC. Protein sequence: CASSWGTGSSYNEQFF. The full variable domain, its missing parts supplied by reference TRBV18 and TRBJ2-1, is NAGVMQNPRHLVRRRGQEARLRCSPMKGHSHVYWYRQLPEEGLKFMVYLQKENIIDESGMPKERFSAEFPKEGPSILRIQQVVRGDSAAYFCASSWGTGSSYNEQFFGPGTRLTVL.

This clone appeared a few times. The genes are TRBV10-1 and TRBJ2-7; no clear D. The CDR3 totals 13 residues. Trimming took off 5 bases at V and 2 bases at J, with 10 bases between the two ends. The germline V gene has CDR1 WNHNN and CDR2 SYGVQD (reference sequence). The DNA of the CDR3 is TGCGCCAGCAGTCCTGGCCTCCCCTACGAGCAGTACTTC. It is translated as CASSPGLPYEQYF.

V is TRBV27 and J is TRBJ2-7; D is possibly TRBD2 (6 bases). Germline values: CDR1 MNHEY, CDR2 SMNVEV (reference sequence). Trimming took off 4 bases at V and 5 bases at J, with 18 bases between the two ends. This CDR3 contains 15 residues. Written as DNA, the CDR3 is TGTGCCAGCAGTTCTTGGGCTGGAGGGACGGACGAGCAGTACTTC. Translated: CASSSWAGGTDEQYF.

The chain carries TRBV4-1 and TRBJ1-1; D is ambiguous. V lost 0 bases to trimming and J lost 6 bases, with 8 bases between them. The CDR3 runs 13 residues. The germline V gene encodes CDR1 MGHRA and CDR2 YSYEKL. The CDR3 bases are TGCGCCAGCAGCCAAGAGGGAGGGTCTGAAGCTTTCTTT. Protein sequence: CASSQEGGSEAFF.

This chain uses TRBV7-9 with TRBJ2-7; TRBD2 aligns across 7 bases. Germline CDR1 is SEHNR and CDR2 is FQNEAQ (reference sequence). J was trimmed by 3 bases and V by 0 bases; bases with no gene match: 8. There are 16 residues in the CDR3. As DNA, the CDR3 is TGTGCCAGCAGCTTAGCGGCTAGCGGAACGCTCTACGAGCAGTACTTC. This translates into CASSLAASGTLYEQYF.

The chain joins TRBV9 to TRBJ1-2; D not resolved. Germline V gene data show CDR1 as SGDLS and CDR2 as YYNGEE. The CDR3 has 15 amino acids. The V end lost 0 bases, the J end lost 4 bases, and 13 bases lay between the germline ends. The chain's CDR3 is CASSVGGIAGYGYTF. CDR3 DNA sequence: TGTGCCAGCAGCGTAGGCGGGATAGCAGGCTATGGCTACACCTTC.

This chain links TRBV4-2 with TRBJ2-3; TRBD2 matches at 9 bases. Trimming took 0 bases from V and 4 from J; bases not matched to a gene: 11. Per the germline V gene, CDR1 is LGHNA and CDR2 is YNFKEQ. The CDR3 totals 18 residues. The CDR3 DNA follows: TGTGCCAGCAGCCAAGAACCACGAAGCGGGGGGTTGGCAGATACGCAGTATTTT. Amino acids: CASSQEPRSGGLADTQYF.

The V and J genes are TRBV7-9 and TRBJ2-1; D is ambiguous. The CDR3 contains 14 residues. In germline, CDR1 is SEHNR, CDR2 FQNEAQ (reference sequence). The V and J ends lost 1 base and 2 bases respectively, with 6 bases between them. CDR3 in DNA: TGTGCCAGCAGCTTAGAGGGAACCTACAATGAGCAGTTCTTC. This codes for CASSLEGTYNEQFF.

This chain uses TRBV5-1 with TRBJ1-1; D is possibly TRBD1 (6 bases). V gave up 5 bases and J gave up 0 bases, with 17 bases separating them. CDR3 size: 16 residues. Germline V gene data show CDR1 as SGHRS and CDR2 as YFSETQ. Here the CDR3 DNA reads TGCGCCAGCAGGTTAAAAGTTGGGGACATGAACACTGAAGCTTTCTTT. This encodes CASRLKVGDMNTEAFF.

The chain employs TRBV9 and TRBJ1-5; tentatively, D is TRBD1 (5 bases). Germline V gene sequence: CDR1 SGDLS, CDR2 YYNGEE. V lost 3 bases, J lost 6 bases, and 10 bases lay in between. CDR3 size: 13 residues. CDR3 sequence (DNA): TGTGCCAGCAGCGCCAAGGGGTTTCAGCCCCAGCATTTT. Amino acids: CASSAKGFQPQHF.

The chain carries TRBV7-9 and TRBJ1-1, with TRBD1 matching 7 bases. Germline CDR1 is SEHNR and CDR2 is FQNEAQ (reference sequence). Losses at the gene ends were 2 bases for V and 4 bases for J; bases not matched to a gene: 1. CDR3 length: 13 amino acids. CDR3 nucleotide sequence: TGTGCCAGCAGCTTACAGGGGGGCACTGAAGCTTTCTTT. It codes for CASSLQGGTEAFF.

The chain is built from TRBV5-1 and TRBJ2-5; D may match TRBD1 or TRBD2 (6 bases each). This CDR3 has 15 residues. With 2 bases removed from V and 1 base from J, the gap between germline ends came to 12 bases. Germline assignment: CDR1 SGHRS and CDR2 YFSETQ. The CDR3 DNA follows: TGCGCCAGCAGCTTAATGTGGGGGGCCCAAGAGACCCAGTACTTC. Translated, it gives CASSLMWGAQETQYF.